This section outlines one TCR beta chain sequence together with its context. The antigen is not known. This entry belongs to a study of lymphopenia after photon versus proton radiotherapy. Broader study findings: Under photons, naive T cells and diversity fell while effector/memory populations rose. Survival link was tested only in deceased patients; proton benefit remains a possibility. A bigger post-nadir fall in TCR diversity correlated inversely with survival time in deceased patients.

Sequenced by immunoSEQ multiplex PCR; TCRdb stores in-frame clones only, minus some. In the table there are some 25,000 clones, approximately 90% of which are singletons. In germline, CDR1 is SQVTM, CDR2 ANQGSEA. V was clipped by 5 bases and J by 9 bases, with 32 bases between them. This CDR3 region has 18 residues. The TCR comes from a man aged 45-65 years with gastric cancer. V usage is TRBV29-1 and J usage is TRBJ2-1, with D possibly TRBD1 on 5 matching bases. The source was peripheral blood, collected from a patient treated with photon-based radiotherapy. The CDR3: CSVSRQPSAVVLHSEQFF. The CDR3 DNA is TGCAGCGTTAGTCGACAGCCCTCTGCGGTCGTTTTGCACAGTGAGCAGTTCTTC.